This T cell receptor (beta chain) was captured by sequencing in a study of T-cell reconstitution after alpha-beta-depleted transplantation in children. General observations from the study: About two months after transplant, alpha-beta T cells reportedly came from several hundred expanded graft clones. T-cell counts and diversity at one year following transplant were attributed mainly to newly produced T cells.

Unique molecular identifiers were incorporated when the TCRbeta library was constructed. In TCRdb, the PCR reads were re-called with MiXCR into one record per CDR3 protein. Of about 980,000 distinct CDR3 sequences listed, about 29% are singletons. This clonotype was seen just once. Its antigen is as yet unknown. Sequencing was performed on PBMCs, mostly from graft donor cells, taken 360 days after TCRalphabeta/CD19-depleted stem cell transplant. This receptor was identified in a boy under two years old who had a stem cell transplant for SCID, so the T cells may come from the graft donor.

The CDR3 DNA reads as TGTGCCAGCAGCACCGGACAGGGGGCATGGAATTCACCCCTCCACTTT. As protein: CASSTGQGAWNSPLHF. This sequence joins TRBV28 and TRBJ1-6, with 11 positions matching TRBD1. This CDR3 is built from 16 residues. Germline assignment: CDR1 MDHEN and CDR2 SYDVKM. Losses at the gene ends were 6 bases for V and 7 bases for J; bases not matched to a gene: 8.